The 14 T cell receptor beta chains listed next were all sequenced from one sample in a study of T cells in Graves' hyperthyroidism and ophthalmopathy. It was RNA transcripts that yielded the amplified TCR beta CDR3 regions. TCR CDR3 underwent first-round RT-PCR with the HTBI primer set. In TCRdb, the multiplex PCR reads were re-called with MiXCR into one record per CDR3 protein. This table holds approximately 490,000 distinct CDR3 sequences, around a fifth found once. The sequenced material came from blood. The receptors were gathered from a woman in her 70s with Graves' ophthalmopathy.

This clonotype was observed a handful of times. J is TRBJ1-3 and V is TRBV7-6; D unclear. This CDR3 has 15 residues. The V end lost 3 bases, the J end lost 0 bases, and 9 bases lay between the germline ends. CDR1 is SGHVS and CDR2 is FNYEAQ in the germline V gene. Here the CDR3 reads CASSFQEGSGNTIYF. CDR3 sequence (DNA): TGTGCCAGCAGCTTTCAGGAGGGCTCTGGAAACACCATATATTTT.

This clonotype was detected a few times. The rearrangement links TRBV12-3 or TRBV12-4 to TRBJ2-7, with D perhaps matching TRBD2 (6 bases). The CDR3 loop spans 15 amino acids. Trimming took off 6 bases at V and 2 bases at J, with 17 bases between the two ends. The CDR3 nucleotides read TGTGCCAGCAGCAAGGGCCTAGCGAATACCTACGAGCAGTACTTC. As protein: CASSKGLANTYEQYF.

This clonotype was detected ten times or more. This rearrangement joins TRBV29-1 to TRBJ2-3; TRBD2 agrees at 10 bases. CDR1 and CDR2 from the germline V gene are SQVTM and ANQGSEA. After removal of 4 bases from V and 5 bases from J, the junction contained 3 bases not matched to a gene. The CDR3 length is 13 residues. CDR3 sequence (DNA): TGCAGCGTTGCTAGCGGGAGTGGAGATACGCAGTATTTT. Amino acid sequence: CSVASGSGDTQYF.

The J gene is TRBJ1-4, the V gene TRBV29-1; no definite D call. Germline V gene lookup returns CDR1 SQVTM and CDR2 ANQGSEA. Trimming shortened V by 2 bases and J by 7 bases, and 8 bases separated the two germline ends. This CDR3 spans 12 amino acids. CDR3 DNA sequence: TGCAGCGTTGAAAGGCCTGGTGAAAAACTGTTTTTT. Translation: CSVERPGEKLFF. The full variable domain, its missing parts supplied by reference TRBV29-1 and TRBJ1-4, is SAVISQKPSRDICQRGTSLTIQCQVDSQVTMMFWYRQQPGQSLTLIATANQGSEATYESGFVIDKFPISRPNLTFSTLTVSNMSPEDSSIYLCSVERPGEKLFFGSGTQLSVL.

The table lists this clonotype with a count of one. This sequence joins TRBV6-9 and TRBJ2-3; D not resolved. The CDR3 totals 14 residues. V was trimmed by 3 bases and J by 0 bases, leaving 7 bases between them. Looked up from germline, CDR1 is MNHGY and CDR2 is SVAAGI. The CDR3 sequence: CASSYDVSTDTQYF. The CDR3 bases are TGTGCCAGCAGTTACGACGTTAGCACAGATACGCAGTATTTT.

The chain has TRBV6-1 and TRBJ1-6, with D perhaps matching TRBD1 (6 bases). Per germline, CDR1 MNHNS and CDR2 SASEGT. V was pared by 8 bases and J by 8 bases, with 16 bases between. CDR3 length equals 14 residues. The CDR3 sequence: CASSSSPGDSPLHF. The DNA of the CDR3 is TGTGCCAGCTCTTCGTCCCCAGGGGATTCACCCCTCCACTTT.

This chain uses TRBV6-1 with TRBJ2-3; TRBD2 is a possible D gene (6 bases). Trimming pared 8 bases from V and 7 bases from J, leaving 13 bases between. The CDR3 runs 12 residues. Looked up from germline, CDR1 is MNHNS and CDR2 is SASEGT. CDR3 in DNA: TGTGCCAGCGGGGGGTTTGAGAATACGCAGTATTTT. It encodes CASGGFENTQYF.

This clonotype was observed a few times. The V call is TRBV27, the J call TRBJ2-1; D is possibly TRBD1 or TRBD2 (5 bases each). Between the trimmed V and J ends, which lost 3 bases and 0 bases, there was a span of 9 bases. The CDR3 length is 15 residues. Germline loops: CDR1 MNHEY, CDR2 SMNVEV (reference sequence). CDR3: CASSLWGFSYNEQFF. The CDR3 bases are TGTGCCAGCAGTTTGTGGGGGTTCTCCTACAATGAGCAGTTCTTC.

The table lists this clonotype with many counts. The rearrangement links TRBV3-1 to TRBJ2-5; D possibly corresponds to TRBD2 (6 bases). The V end was cut by 4 bases, the J end by 5 bases, with 14 bases between. The CDR3 covers 14 residues. Looked up from germline, CDR1 is LGHDT and CDR2 is YNNKEL (reference sequence). The CDR3 sequence: CASSRSLASETQYF. For the CDR3, the DNA is TGTGCCAGCAGCCGCTCCCTAGCGAGTGAGACCCAGTACTTC.

In this sample, this clonotype turned up a few times. The J gene is TRBJ2-3, the V gene TRBV20-1; D is undetermined. V was cut by 0 bases and J by 0 bases, with 10 bases left in between. Per germline, CDR1 DFQATT and CDR2 SNEGSKA (reference sequence). This CDR3 contains 15 residues. The CDR3 nucleotides are TGCAGTGCTAGAGATAGCCATTCTAGCACAGATACGCAGTATTTT. Encoded protein: CSARDSHSSTDTQYF.

A few counts support this clonotype. This chain uses TRBV20-1 with TRBJ2-5; 9 nucleotides align to TRBD2. With 0 bases clipped from V and 0 bases from J, the junction kept 5 bases outside the gene matches. Germline V lookup: CDR1 DFQATT, CDR2 SNEGSKA (reference sequence). The CDR3 covers 16 residues. The CDR3 DNA reads as TGCAGTGCTAGAGACGGACTAGCGTTATACCAAGAGACCCAGTACTTC. Translated: CSARDGLALYQETQYF.

The sample holds many counts of this clonotype. This sequence joins TRBV7-2 and TRBJ2-1; 9 bases fit TRBD2. Germline lookup yields CDR1 SGHTA and CDR2 FQGNSA. CDR3 length equals 15 residues. Trimming took 4 bases from V and 5 from J; bases not matched to a gene: 6. The CDR3 nucleotides are TGTGCCAGCAGCTGGGGGACTAGCAGACACAATGAGCAGTTCTTC. This sequence encodes CASSWGTSRHNEQFF.

The chain links TRBV12-3 or TRBV12-4 to TRBJ1-2; D is possibly TRBD1 (5 bases). This CDR3 has 12 residues. V lost 5 bases, J lost 8 bases, and 12 bases lay in between. CDR3 sequence (DNA): TGTGCCAGCAGTCAAGGGGAGTGGGGCTACACCTTC. Protein sequence: CASSQGEWGYTF.

The chain carries TRBV9 and TRBJ2-1; 10 nucleotides align to TRBD2. This CDR3 comprises 16 residues. V lost 1 base and J lost 6; bases outside the gene matches: 7. Looked up from germline, CDR1 is SGDLS and CDR2 is YYNGEE. CDR3 residues: CASSVTIAGGSNEQFF. The CDR3 DNA reads TGTGCCAGCAGCGTAACCATAGCGGGAGGTAGCAATGAGCAGTTCTTC.